Following are 21 T cell receptor beta chains from one sample sequenced in a study of Graves' ophthalmopathy and Graves' hyperthyroidism. Amplified material comprised TCR beta CDR3 regions derived from RNA transcripts. Amplification began with first-round RT-PCR using HTBI primers, then second-round multiplex PCR was performed. TCRdb analysed the multiplex PCR reads with MiXCR anew, one entry per CDR3 protein. The sample includes approximately 500,000 distinct CDR3 sequences, about 15% of them seen just once. The sequenced sample was blood. The origin of the receptors is a woman aged 25-40 years with Graves' ophthalmopathy.

This clonotype has more than one count but fewer than ten. V is TRBV7-9 and J is TRBJ2-7; 8 bases fit TRBD2. With 3 bases clipped from V and 5 bases from J, the junction kept 3 bases outside the gene matches. CDR3 size: 13 residues. CDR1 is SEHNR, CDR2 FQNEAQ, per germline (reference sequence). CDR3 in amino acids: CASSFVAGNEQYF. CDR3 bases: TGTGCCAGCAGCTTTGTAGCGGGGAACGAGCAGTACTTC.

The V and J genes are TRBV12-3 or TRBV12-4 and TRBJ1-3; D ambiguous. CDR3 length: 14 amino acids. With 10 bases removed from V and 0 bases from J, the gap between germline ends came to 13 bases. The CDR3 is CATKNGNSGNTIYF. DNA for the CDR3: TGTGCCACCAAGAACGGGAACTCTGGAAACACCATATATTTT.

The CDR3 spells CASSLFDSNQPQHF. The CDR3 DNA reads as TGTGCCAGCAGTCTTTTCGACAGCAATCAGCCCCAGCATTTT. The V and J genes are TRBV3-1 and TRBJ1-5; D remains ambiguous. Trimming removed 6 bases from V and 1 base from J, with 10 bases in between. This CDR3 comprises 14 residues. CDR1 and CDR2 from the germline V gene are LGHDT and YNNKEL (reference sequence).

This clonotype was seen ten or more times. The chain is built from TRBV12-3 or TRBV12-4 and TRBJ1-3; D call uncertain. V was pared by 3 bases and J by 4 bases, with 4 bases between. CDR3 length: 12 residues. The CDR3 region is CASSLKGNTIYF. In DNA, the CDR3 is TGTGCCAGCAGTTTGAAGGGAAACACCATATATTTT.

This clonotype has a count of ten or more. The gene calls are TRBV28 and TRBJ2-5; possibly TRBD1 for D (6 bases). This CDR3 spans 16 amino acids. V was pared by 2 bases and J by 3 bases, with 16 bases between. Germline CDR1 is MDHEN and CDR2 is SYDVKM. The DNA for the CDR3 is TGTGCCAGCAGTTTAGAGGGGGAGAGGGGGAAAGAGACCCAGTACTTC. Translating gives CASSLEGERGKETQYF.

This clonotype was picked up many times. The chain joins TRBV5-1 to TRBJ2-7, with D perhaps TRBD1 (5 bases). Trimming took off 0 bases at V and 5 bases at J, with 12 bases between the two ends. Germline CDR1 reads SGHRS; CDR2 reads YFSETQ. The CDR3 sequence is 14 residues long. The chain's CDR3 is CASSLAGQGNEQYF. The CDR3 bases are TGCGCCAGCAGCTTGGCCGGGCAGGGCAACGAGCAGTACTTC.

This clonotype has a count of ten or more. V usage is TRBV27 and J usage is TRBJ2-5; 7 nucleotides line up with TRBD1. The CDR3 extends over 14 amino acids. Germline V gives CDR1 MNHEY, CDR2 SMNVEV (reference sequence). V lost 6 bases, J lost 7 bases, and 11 bases stayed unmatched. Written as DNA, the CDR3 is TGTGCCAGCAGCCTTGACAGGGTCGAGGGGACCCAGTACTTC. Protein sequence: CASSLDRVEGTQYF.

This clonotype was seen repeatedly, ten times or more. V usage is TRBV12-3 or TRBV12-4 and J usage is TRBJ1-5; D not certain. The CDR3 covers 14 residues. The V end was cut by 3 bases, the J end by 1 base, with 7 bases between. In nucleotides, the CDR3 is TGTGCCAGCAGTTTCGGAACAAGCAATCAGCCCCAGCATTTT. Translated, it gives CASSFGTSNQPQHF.

This clonotype occurred many times. The gene calls are TRBV20-1 and TRBJ1-1; D call uncertain. The V and J ends lost 0 bases and 3 bases respectively, with 14 bases between them. The CDR3 contains 15 residues. Germline CDR1 is DFQATT and CDR2 is SNEGSKA (reference sequence). CDR3 sequence reads: CSARDLGWSDTEAFF. DNA of the CDR3: TGCAGTGCTAGAGATTTAGGATGGTCGGACACTGAAGCTTTCTTT.

The chain couples TRBV3-1 to TRBJ1-1; D gene ambiguous. V shed 0 bases and J shed 4 bases, with 6 bases lying between them. The CDR3 runs to 13 residues. Germline loops: CDR1 LGHDT, CDR2 YNNKEL (reference sequence). The DNA for the CDR3 is TGTGCCAGCAGCCAAGATGGGTTCACTGAAGCTTTCTTT. This codes for CASSQDGFTEAFF. The whole variable domain, filled in from reference TRBV3-1 and TRBJ1-1, reads DTAVSQTPKYLVTQMGNDKSIKCEQNLGHDTMYWYKQDSKKFLKIMFSYNNKELIINETVPNRFSPKSPDKAHLNLHINSLELGDSAVYFCASSQDGFTEAFFGQGTRLTVV.

This CDR3 is CASSPQMEGQPQHF. The CDR3 DNA sequence: TGTGCCAGCAGTCCCCAAATGGAGGGCCAGCCCCAGCATTTT. V and J are TRBV28 and TRBJ1-5, with D hard to call. Germline CDR1 is MDHEN and CDR2 is SYDVKM. This CDR3 comprises 14 residues. The V end was cut by 5 bases, the J end by 7 bases, with 15 bases between.

Many counts were recorded for this clonotype. The CDR3 DNA reads as TGTGCCAGTAGATGGGGGAGTTCCCAACCTAATTCACCCCTCCACTTT. Protein product: CASRWGSSQPNSPLHF. This sequence joins TRBV19 and TRBJ1-6, with D perhaps TRBD1 (5 bases). This CDR3 has 16 amino acids. V dropped 6 bases and J dropped 6 bases, with 18 bases sitting between them. Germline CDR1 is LNHDA and CDR2 is SQIVND (reference sequence).

Details on this clonotype: A read error may be the cause here, since a much bigger clone is one base away. The V and J genes are TRBV20-1 and TRBJ2-7; 10 bases align to TRBD2. From germline, CDR1 is DFQATT and CDR2 SNEGSKA (reference sequence). The CDR3 sequence is 11 residues long. The CDR3 coding sequence is TGCAGTAGCGGGAGGGATTACGAGCAGAACTTC. It yields the protein CSSGRDYEQNF.

At least ten counts were recorded for this clonotype. This chain connects TRBV19 to TRBJ1-5; D is ambiguous. This CDR3 is built from 12 residues. Germline CDR1 reads LNHDA; CDR2 reads SQIVND (reference sequence). The V and J ends lost 4 bases and 7 bases respectively, with 8 bases between them. The CDR3 DNA reads TGTGCCAGTAGTAAGGGCTTGCAGCCCCAGCATTTT. Translated: CASSKGLQPQHF.

This chain joins TRBV19 and TRBJ1-1; D perhaps matches TRBD1 (5 bases). The CDR3 runs 13 residues. The V end lost 4 bases, the J end lost 0 bases, and 6 bases lay between the germline ends. Germline values: CDR1 LNHDA, CDR2 SQIVND (reference sequence). In DNA form, the CDR3 reads TGTGCCAGTAGTAAGGGGCTGAACACTGAAGCTTTCTTT. Translating it yields CASSKGLNTEAFF.

This clonotype was found many times. This chain uses TRBV28 with TRBJ1-2, with TRBD1 identical over 7 bases. The CDR3 covers 15 residues. V trimming: 3 bases; J trimming: 0 bases; junction bases outside the gene matches: 4. Germline loops: CDR1 MDHEN, CDR2 SYDVKM. The CDR3 sequence: CASSFSDRANYGYTF. In nucleotides, the CDR3 is TGTGCCAGCAGTTTCTCCGACAGGGCTAACTATGGCTACACCTTC.

This clonotype was found many times. The CDR3: CASSLSGLYGYTF. DNA for the CDR3: TGTGCCAGCAGTTTATCAGGGCTCTATGGCTACACCTTC. J is TRBJ1-2 and V is TRBV27; D remains unclear. V lost 0 bases, J lost 4 bases, and 6 bases lay in between. CDR1 is MNHEY, CDR2 SMNVEV, per germline (reference sequence). The CDR3 is 13 residues long.

Many counts were recorded for this clonotype. This chain uses TRBV6-1 with TRBJ1-5, with D possibly TRBD1 on 6 matching bases. The CDR3 sequence is 16 residues long. CDR1 is MNHNS and CDR2 is SASEGT in the germline V gene. Trimming removed 2 bases from V and 4 bases from J, with 15 bases in between. CDR3 amino acids: CASSERAGTPNQPQHF. CDR3 nucleotides: TGTGCCAGCAGTGAACGTGCTGGGACACCAAATCAGCCCCAGCATTTT.

Many counts were recorded for this clonotype. The chain joins TRBV12-3 or TRBV12-4 to TRBJ1-5; no clear D. The CDR3 runs to 14 residues. V was shortened by 6 bases and J by 1 base, with 10 bases between the two germline ends. The CDR3 sequence: CASSVDLSNQPQHF. The CDR3 coding sequence is TGTGCCAGCAGCGTAGACTTGAGCAATCAGCCCCAGCATTTT.

This clonotype occurred many times. This chain connects TRBV12-3 or TRBV12-4 to TRBJ2-7, with D tentatively TRBD2 (5 bases). The CDR3 covers 14 residues. The ends were cut back, 1 base at V and 7 bases at J, with 14 bases in the middle. Here the CDR3 reads CASSLVPGSSEQYF. The CDR3 DNA reads TGTGCCAGCAGTTTAGTTCCGGGGTCCTCGGAGCAGTACTTC.

This clonotype was observed at least ten times. The V and J genes are TRBV28 and TRBJ1-5, with D possibly matching TRBD1 (6 bases). Germline loops: CDR1 MDHEN, CDR2 SYDVKM. The CDR3 totals 15 residues. V dropped 2 bases and J dropped 2 bases, with 10 bases sitting between them. The chain's CDR3 is CASSLRGQGNQPQHF. CDR3 sequence (DNA): TGTGCCAGCAGTTTAAGGGGACAAGGCAATCAGCCCCAGCATTTT.